The 5 T cell receptor beta chains given below trace back to one sample, sequenced in a study of beta chain features in type 1 diabetes. Study-level findings and limits: Among all four CD4+ subsets, Type 1 diabetes patients had TCRB CDR3s that were moderately but significantly shorter.

Expressed TCRB transcripts were sequenced because the isolated RNA had all been reverse transcribed beforehand. Profiled with immunoSEQ multiplex PCR; TCRdb holds only in-frame clones, not every one. The sample lists 150,000 to 170,000 clones, over 9% occurring once. These receptors' antigens are unknown. Sequenced sample: central memory CD4+ T cells from blood. These receptors were collected from a man aged 30-40 years with type 1 diabetes.

This clone has at least ten counts. The CDR3: CASSQGRSPQYF. Written as DNA, the CDR3 is TGTGCCAGCAGCCAAGGGAGATCTCCCCAGTATTTT. The genes are TRBV4-2 and TRBJ2-3; no firm D call. Trimming pared 1 base from V and 12 bases from J, leaving 11 bases between. CDR1 LGHNA and CDR2 YNFKEQ come from the germline V gene. The CDR3 length is 12 residues.

The genes are TRBV11-2 and TRBJ1-1; a possible D gene is TRBD1 (6 bases). Germline CDR1 SGHAT, CDR2 FQNNGV. Trimming took 3 bases from V and 5 from J, leaving 7 bases between them. This CDR3 is built from 12 residues. CDR3 loop: CASSFQGTEAFF. The CDR3, as DNA: TGTGCCAGCAGCTTTCAGGGGACTGAAGCTTTCTTT. The whole variable domain, remainder taken from reference TRBV11-2 and TRBJ1-1, is EAGVAQSPRYKIIEKRQSVAFWCNPISGHATLYWYQQILGQGPKLLIQFQNNGVVDDSQLPKDRFSAERLKGVDSTLKIQPAKLEDSAVYLCASSFQGTEAFFGQGTRLTVV.

The chain has TRBV30 and TRBJ2-5; TRBD2 matches 8 bases. Germline loops: CDR1 GTSNPN, CDR2 SVGIG (reference sequence). CDR3 size: 13 residues. Trimming took 5 bases from V and 5 from J; bases not matched to a gene: 7. The CDR3 region is CAWAQRERETQYF. In DNA, the CDR3 is TGTGCCTGGGCCCAGCGGGAGAGGGAGACCCAGTACTTC. The entire variable domain, with the rest obtained from reference TRBV30 and TRBJ2-5, is as follows: SQTIHQWPATLVQPVGSPLSLECTVEGTSNPNLYWYRQAAGRGLQLLFYSVGIGQISSEVPQNLSASRPQDRQFILSSKKLLLSDSGFYLCAWAQRERETQYFGPGTRLLVL.

V gene TRBV2 combines with J gene TRBJ2-7, with TRBD2 as a possible D gene (7 bases). The CDR3 consists of 18 residues. The V gene's germline CDR1 is SNHLY and CDR2 FYNNEI. V gave up 3 bases and J gave up 0 bases, with 21 bases separating them. The CDR3 coding sequence is TGTGCCAGCAGTGATGAATCTAGCGGAGGGGGTGGCTCCTACGAGCAGTACTTC. Its translation is CASSDESSGGGGSYEQYF. Based on the CDR3 plus reference TRBV2 and TRBJ2-7, the full variable domain is EPEVTQTPSHQVTQMGQEVILRCVPISNHLYFYWYRQILGQKVEFLVSFYNNEISEKSEIFDDQFSVERPDGSNFTLKIRSTKLEDSAMYFCASSDESSGGGGSYEQYFGPGTRLTVT.

V and J are TRBV5-4 and TRBJ2-3; tentative D call: TRBD1 (5 bases). Trimming took off 1 base at V and 4 bases at J, with 13 bases between the two ends. The CDR3 has 15 residues. The germline V gene has CDR1 SGHNT and CDR2 YYREEE (reference sequence). In DNA form, the CDR3 reads TGTGCCAGCAGCTTGCGGCAGGGTATGGCAGATACGCAGTATTTT. Translating gives CASSLRQGMADTQYF.